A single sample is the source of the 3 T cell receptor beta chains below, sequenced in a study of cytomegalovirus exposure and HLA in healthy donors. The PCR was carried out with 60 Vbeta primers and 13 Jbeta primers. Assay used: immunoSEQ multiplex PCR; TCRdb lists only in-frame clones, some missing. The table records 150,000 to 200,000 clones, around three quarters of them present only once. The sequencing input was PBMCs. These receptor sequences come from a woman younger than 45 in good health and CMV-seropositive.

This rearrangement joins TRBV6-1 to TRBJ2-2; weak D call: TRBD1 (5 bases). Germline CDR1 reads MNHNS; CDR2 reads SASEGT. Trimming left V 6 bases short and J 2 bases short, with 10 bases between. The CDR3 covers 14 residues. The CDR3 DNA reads TGTGCCAGCAGGTTAGACAGTAACACCGGGGAGCTGTTTTTT. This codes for CASRLDSNTGELFF.

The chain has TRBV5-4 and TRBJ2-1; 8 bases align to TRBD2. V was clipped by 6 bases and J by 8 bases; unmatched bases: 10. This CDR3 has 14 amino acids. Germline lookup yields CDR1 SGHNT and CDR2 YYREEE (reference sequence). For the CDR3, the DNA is TGTGCCAGCACCGCCGGGACTAGAGTCTATGAGCAGTTCTTC. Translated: CASTAGTRVYEQFF.

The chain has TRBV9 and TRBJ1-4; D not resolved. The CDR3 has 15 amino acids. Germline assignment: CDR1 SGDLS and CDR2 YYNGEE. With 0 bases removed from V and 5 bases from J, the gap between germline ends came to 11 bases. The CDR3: CASSVGPSANEKLFF. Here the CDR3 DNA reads TGTGCCAGCAGCGTAGGGCCCAGTGCAAATGAAAAACTGTTTTTT.